This paragraph reports one T cell receptor beta chain. Its antigen is undetermined. Treatment here: oral pan-JAK inhibitor, 5-10 mg twice daily. Alopecia areata patients provided lesional scalp punch biopsies and peripheral blood, both collected for the study. This specimen belongs to a study of CD8+ T cells in alopecia areata. Study observations and caveats: Tofacitinib significantly decreased scalp clonality and expanded CD8+ clones among top 100.

The germline V gene has CDR1 SSHAT and CDR2 FNYEAQ (reference sequence). The V gene end was trimmed by 5 bases and the J gene end by 3 bases; junction bases not matched to a gene: 4. The CDR3 length is 15 residues. RNA, once extracted, was reverse transcribed into cDNA for use as the sequencing template. TCRdb's copy holds only in-frame clones and misses some; the assay was immunoSEQ multiplex PCR. The table lists a few hundred thousand clones, roughly 66% of them singletons. The chain is built from TRBV7-7 and TRBJ2-3, with 11 bases matching TRBD2. The sequencing used CD4+ T cells sorted from blood, collected around week 44, from a patient treated with tofacitinib. This TCR derives from a human donor with alopecia areata. As DNA, the CDR3 is TGTGCCAGCAGCGAGGGACTAGCGGAGACAGATACGCAGTATTTT. Translated, it gives CASSEGLAETDTQYF.